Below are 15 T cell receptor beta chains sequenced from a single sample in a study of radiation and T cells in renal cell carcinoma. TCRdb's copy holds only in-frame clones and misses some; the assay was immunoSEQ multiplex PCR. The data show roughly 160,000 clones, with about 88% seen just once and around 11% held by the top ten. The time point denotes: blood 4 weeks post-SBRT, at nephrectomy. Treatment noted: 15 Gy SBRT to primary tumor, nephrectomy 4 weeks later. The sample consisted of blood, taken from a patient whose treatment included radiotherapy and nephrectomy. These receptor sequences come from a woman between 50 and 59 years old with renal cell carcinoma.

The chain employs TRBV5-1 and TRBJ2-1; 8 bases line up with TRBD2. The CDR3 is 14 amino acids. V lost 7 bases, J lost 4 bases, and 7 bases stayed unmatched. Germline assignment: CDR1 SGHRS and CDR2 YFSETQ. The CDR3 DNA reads TGCGCCAGCCACTCTAGCGGGCCTTACAATGAGCAGTTCTTC. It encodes CASHSSGPYNEQFF.

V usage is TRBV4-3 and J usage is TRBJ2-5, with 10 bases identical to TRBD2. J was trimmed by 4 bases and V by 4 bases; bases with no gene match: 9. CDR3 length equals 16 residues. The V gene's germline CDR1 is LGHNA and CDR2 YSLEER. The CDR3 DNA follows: TGCGCCAGCAGCCTCGGCGGGATAGCGGGGGGAGAGACCCAGTACTTC. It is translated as CASSLGGIAGGETQYF.

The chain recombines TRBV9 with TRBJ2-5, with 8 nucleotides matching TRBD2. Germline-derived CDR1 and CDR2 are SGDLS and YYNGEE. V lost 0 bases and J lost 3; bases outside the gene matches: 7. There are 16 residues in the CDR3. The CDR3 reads CASSVDFTGGEETQYF. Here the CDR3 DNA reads TGTGCCAGCAGCGTAGATTTCACCGGGGGGGAAGAGACCCAGTACTTC.

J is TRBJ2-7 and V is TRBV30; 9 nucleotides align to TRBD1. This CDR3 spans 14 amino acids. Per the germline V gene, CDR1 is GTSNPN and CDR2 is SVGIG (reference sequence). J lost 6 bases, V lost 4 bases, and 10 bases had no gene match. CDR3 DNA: TGTGCCTGGAATATAGTGGGACAGGGCGGCGAGCAGTACTTC. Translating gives CAWNIVGQGGEQYF.

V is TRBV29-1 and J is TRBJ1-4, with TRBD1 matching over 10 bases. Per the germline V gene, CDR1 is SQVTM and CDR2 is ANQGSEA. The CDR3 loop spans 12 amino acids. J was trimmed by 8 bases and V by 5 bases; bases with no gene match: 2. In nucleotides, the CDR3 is TGCAGCGTTAGGACAGGGGGAGAAAAACTGTTTTTT. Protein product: CSVRTGGEKLFF.

The DNA for the CDR3 is TGTGCCAGCAAATCCTCGGGCAGGGTTGGAAACACCATATATTTT. It codes for CASKSSGRVGNTIYF. V usage is TRBV6-5 and J usage is TRBJ1-3; a possible D gene is TRBD1 (5 bases). Looked up from germline, CDR1 is MNHEY and CDR2 is SVGAGI. The V end was cut by 7 bases, the J end by 3 bases, with 16 bases between. The CDR3 contains 15 residues.

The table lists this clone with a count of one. This CDR3 reads CASSTLTPSYEQYF. The CDR3 DNA is TGTGCCAGCAGCACCCTGACACCCTCCTACGAGCAGTACTTC. The chain has TRBV7-9 and TRBJ2-7; D remains unclear. CDR1 is SEHNR, CDR2 FQNEAQ, per germline (reference sequence). The CDR3 contains 14 residues. Deletions cut 5 bases from V and 0 bases from J, with 11 bases between.

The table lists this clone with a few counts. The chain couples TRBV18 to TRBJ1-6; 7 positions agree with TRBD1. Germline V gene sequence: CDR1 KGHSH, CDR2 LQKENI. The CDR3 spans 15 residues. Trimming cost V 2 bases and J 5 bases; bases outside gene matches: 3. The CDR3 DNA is TGTGCCAGCTCACCAACGGGACAGCATAATTCACCCCTCCACTTT. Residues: CASSPTGQHNSPLHF.

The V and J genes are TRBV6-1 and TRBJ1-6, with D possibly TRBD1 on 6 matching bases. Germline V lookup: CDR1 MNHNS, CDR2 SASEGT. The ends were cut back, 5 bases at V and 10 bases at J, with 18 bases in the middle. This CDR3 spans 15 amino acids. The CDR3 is CASSPYSRQESPLHF. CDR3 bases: TGTGCCAGCAGTCCCTATTCCCGACAGGAATCACCCCTCCACTTT.

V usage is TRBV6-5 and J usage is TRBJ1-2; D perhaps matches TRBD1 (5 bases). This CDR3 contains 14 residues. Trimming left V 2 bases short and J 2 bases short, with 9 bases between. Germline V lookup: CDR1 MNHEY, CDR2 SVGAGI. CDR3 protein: CASSYQGTNYGYTF. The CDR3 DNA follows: TGTGCCAGCAGTTACCAGGGAACCAACTATGGCTACACCTTC.

The DNA for the CDR3 is TGTGCCAGCAGCTTAGGGGGGCTGCCGGCTGGCTACACCTTC. It translates to CASSLGGLPAGYTF. This chain uses TRBV7-9 with TRBJ1-2, with D perhaps matching TRBD1 (6 bases). CDR1 and CDR2 from the germline V gene are SEHNR and FQNEAQ (reference sequence). The length of the CDR3 is 14 residues. V was shortened by 1 base and J by 7 bases, with 13 bases between the two germline ends.

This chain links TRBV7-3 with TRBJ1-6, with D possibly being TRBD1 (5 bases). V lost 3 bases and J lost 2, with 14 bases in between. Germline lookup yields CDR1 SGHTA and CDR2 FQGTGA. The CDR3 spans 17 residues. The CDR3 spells CASSLGVGGPYNSPLHF. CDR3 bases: TGTGCCAGCAGCTTGGGGGTCGGGGGACCCTATAATTCACCCCTCCACTTT.

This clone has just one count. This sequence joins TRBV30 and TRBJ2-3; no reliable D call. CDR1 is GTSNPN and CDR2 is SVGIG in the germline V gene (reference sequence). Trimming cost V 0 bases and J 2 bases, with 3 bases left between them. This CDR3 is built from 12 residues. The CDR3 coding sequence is TGTGCCTGGAGTGTACTCACAGATACGCAGTATTTT. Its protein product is CAWSVLTDTQYF.

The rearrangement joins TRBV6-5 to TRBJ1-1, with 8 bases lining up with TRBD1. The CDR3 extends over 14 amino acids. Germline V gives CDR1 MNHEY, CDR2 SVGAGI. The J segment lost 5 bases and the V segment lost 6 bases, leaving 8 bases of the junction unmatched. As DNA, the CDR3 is TGTGCCAGCAGAATCGAGTACAGGGGGACTGAAGCTTTCTTT. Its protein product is CASRIEYRGTEAFF.

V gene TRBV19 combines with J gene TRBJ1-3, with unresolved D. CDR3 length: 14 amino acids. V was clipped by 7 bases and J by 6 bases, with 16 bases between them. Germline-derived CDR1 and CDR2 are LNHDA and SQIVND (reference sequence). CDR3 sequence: CASIRAGWKNTIYF. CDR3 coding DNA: TGTGCCAGTATCCGAGCGGGGTGGAAAAACACCATATATTTT.